This entry lists 25 T cell receptor beta chains sequenced from one sample in a study of shared clonotypes between healthy human individuals (dated by TCRdb to 2020 to 2021). The library was made by the immunoSEQ multiplex PCR assay. Held by TCRdb, this immuneACCESS table contains in-frame sequences only and omits some clones. Under half of the omission traces to an unresolved V gene where checked; the cause of the rest is unknown. Present in this sample are a few million clones, approximately 92% of which were seen just once. The ten biggest clones cover under 0.15% of the sample. Sequenced sample: naive CD4+ T cells sorted from blood. In the paper's terms, the cell subset or site label means: CD45RA+ positively selected. The origin of the receptors is a man younger than 35 in good health.

The chain uses TRBV28 and TRBJ1-1; possibly TRBD1 for D (5 bases). The CDR3 loop spans 13 amino acids. V dropped 6 bases and J dropped 6 bases, with 14 bases sitting between them. Germline CDR1 is MDHEN and CDR2 is SYDVKM. The CDR3 DNA reads TGTGCCAGCAGGGGGGGGAAGGAGGCTGAAGCTTTCTTT. It yields the protein CASRGGKEAEAFF.

This chain links TRBV4-3 with TRBJ2-2; 8 nucleotides agree with TRBD1. Germline lookup yields CDR1 LGHNA and CDR2 YSLEER. The CDR3 spans 18 residues. V shed 0 bases, J shed 9 bases, and the junction held 15 bases outside the gene matches. The CDR3 DNA is TGCGCCAGCAGCCAAGATGGCGCGGGGCCAGGGGGCTTCCGGGAGCTGTTTTTT. Its protein product is CASSQDGAGPGGFRELFF.

The chain uses TRBV5-5 and TRBJ1-4; TRBD1 matches at 8 bases. V shed 0 bases, J shed 6 bases, and the junction held 7 bases outside the gene matches. The length of the CDR3 is 16 residues. CDR1 and CDR2 from the germline V gene are SGHKS and YYEKEE (reference sequence). The CDR3 region has the DNA TGTGCCAGCAGCTTGGATCTATCAGGGGGCTATGAAAAACTGTTTTTT. Amino acid sequence: CASSLDLSGGYEKLFF.

This clone came up once. The chain joins TRBV6-6 to TRBJ2-1; D is uncertain. The CDR3 runs to 13 residues. The V end was cut by 1 base, the J end by 5 bases, with 6 bases between. Germline V gene lookup returns CDR1 MNHNY and CDR2 SVGAGI (reference sequence). The CDR3 coding sequence is TGTGCCAGCAGTTACTTAGGCAACAATGAGCAGTTCTTC. Its protein is CASSYLGNNEQFF.

V and J are TRBV18 and TRBJ2-2; 7 nucleotides align to TRBD1. Germline trimming cut 4 bases from V and 5 bases from J; bases unmatched to any gene: 10. Looked up from germline, CDR1 is KGHSH and CDR2 is LQKENI. This CDR3 region has 16 residues. CDR3 sequence (DNA): TGTGCCAGCTCACGGGACAGCCTCCGTCTGACCGGGGAGCTGTTTTTT. Its translation is CASSRDSLRLTGELFF.

This clone was counted between two and nine times. V gene TRBV7-9 combines with J gene TRBJ1-4, with TRBD1 matching 9 bases. Trimming cost V 5 bases and J 8 bases; bases outside gene matches: 6. Germline V gene data show CDR1 as SEHNR and CDR2 as FQNEAQ (reference sequence). The CDR3 totals 14 residues. The CDR3 bases are TGTGCCAGCAGCGCACCGGGACAGGGAGAAAAACTGTTTTTT. It codes for CASSAPGQGEKLFF.

The CDR3 DNA reads as TGTGCCTGGGTTCCCGGACGCTACCAAGAGACCCAGTACTTC. Translating it yields CAWVPGRYQETQYF. V and J are TRBV30 and TRBJ2-5, with unresolved D. The V end lost 5 bases, the J end lost 0 bases, and 13 bases lay between the germline ends. Germline values: CDR1 GTSNPN, CDR2 SVGIG (reference sequence). The CDR3 has 14 residues.

V and J are TRBV2 and TRBJ2-2, with 14 bases fitting TRBD2. This CDR3 has 15 amino acids. Germline CDR1 SNHLY, CDR2 FYNNEI. Trimming at V came to 5 bases and at J to 6 bases, leaving 2 bases not matched to a gene. The CDR3: CASSRTSGRPGELFF. CDR3 bases: TGTGCCAGCAGTCGGACTAGCGGGAGGCCCGGGGAGCTGTTTTTT.

The rearrangement joins TRBV15 to TRBJ2-3; D gene uncertain. Germline CDR1 LNHNV, CDR2 YYDKDF (reference sequence). The CDR3 totals 15 residues. Trimming removed 1 base at V and 0 bases at J, with 8 bases between. CDR3: CATSRGTKSTDTQYF. As DNA, the CDR3 is TGTGCCACCAGCAGAGGAACAAAAAGCACAGATACGCAGTATTTT.

The rearrangement links TRBV11-2 to TRBJ2-1; D gene ambiguous. The germline V and J ends were trimmed by 0 bases and 2 bases, with 11 bases remaining between them. The CDR3 consists of 16 residues. In germline, CDR1 is SGHAT, CDR2 FQNNGV. CDR3 residues: CASSLEVATTYNEQFF. CDR3 sequence (DNA): TGTGCCAGCAGCTTAGAAGTAGCCACGACCTACAATGAGCAGTTCTTC.

This clone occurred a few times. The chain recombines TRBV7-8 with TRBJ2-7; no definite D call. The CDR3 has 13 amino acids. Trimming left V 5 bases short and J 2 bases short, with 10 bases between. The germline V gene encodes CDR1 SGHVS and CDR2 FQNEAQ. The CDR3 DNA follows: TGTGCCAGCAGCCTCGACTGGACCTACGAGCAGTACTTC. It yields the protein CASSLDWTYEQYF.

V is TRBV2 and J is TRBJ1-2; no reliable D call. CDR1 and CDR2 (germline): SNHLY, FYNNEI. This CDR3 region has 15 residues. V lost 4 bases and J lost 8, with 20 bases in between. CDR3 in amino acids: CASSGSSTDVRGYTF. CDR3 DNA: TGTGCCAGCAGTGGAAGTTCGACGGACGTCCGGGGCTACACCTTC.

V and J are TRBV19 and TRBJ1-6, with 8 bases fitting TRBD1. With 4 bases clipped from V and 1 base from J, the junction kept 3 bases outside the gene matches. The V gene's germline CDR1 is LNHDA and CDR2 SQIVND (reference sequence). The CDR3 totals 16 residues. This chain's CDR3 is CASSTTGGSYNSPLHF. For the CDR3, the DNA is TGTGCCAGTAGTACCACAGGGGGATCCTATAATTCACCCCTCCACTTT.

The chain couples TRBV5-1 to TRBJ2-5; unclear D gene. The CDR3 has 14 amino acids. Between the trimmed V and J ends, which lost 5 bases and 2 bases, there was a span of 13 bases. CDR1 is SGHRS and CDR2 is YFSETQ in the germline V gene. CDR3 sequence reads: CASRRDTAQETQYF. CDR3 coding DNA: TGCGCCAGCAGACGCGACACGGCGCAAGAGACCCAGTACTTC. Full variable domain (missing parts from reference TRBV5-1 and TRBJ2-5): KAGVTQTPRYLIKTRGQQVTLSCSPISGHRSVSWYQQTPGQGLQFLFEYFSETQRNKGNFPGRFSGRQFSNSRSEMNVSTLELGDSALYLCASRRDTAQETQYFGPGTRLLVL.

The genes are TRBV5-1 and TRBJ2-5; possibly TRBD2 for D (6 bases). The CDR3 runs 13 residues. Trimming pared 4 bases from V and 5 bases from J, leaving 12 bases between. The V gene's germline CDR1 is SGHRS and CDR2 YFSETQ. CDR3 DNA sequence: TGCGCCAGCAGCGCGGGGCGGTGGGAGACCCAGTACTTC. Protein: CASSAGRWETQYF.

The chain recombines TRBV2 with TRBJ2-7; 9 bases match TRBD1. The germline V gene encodes CDR1 SNHLY and CDR2 FYNNEI. V shed 5 bases and J 1 base; nucleotides not matched to a gene: 6. The length of the CDR3 is 15 residues. CDR3 bases: TGTGCCAGCAGTCCCGCCGGGACAGGGTCCTACGAGCAGTACTTC. Protein product: CASSPAGTGSYEQYF.

The chain is built from TRBV5-1 and TRBJ1-1, with no clear D. The CDR3 loop spans 14 amino acids. From germline, CDR1 is SGHRS and CDR2 YFSETQ. V shed 2 bases and J shed 0 bases, with 8 bases lying between them. The CDR3 DNA reads TGCGCCAGCAGCTTATCTAATATGAACACTGAAGCTTTCTTT. This gives the protein CASSLSNMNTEAFF. Full variable domain (rest looked up from reference TRBV5-1 and TRBJ1-1): KAGVTQTPRYLIKTRGQQVTLSCSPISGHRSVSWYQQTPGQGLQFLFEYFSETQRNKGNFPGRFSGRQFSNSRSEMNVSTLELGDSALYLCASSLSNMNTEAFFGQGTRLTVV.

The chain uses TRBV5-1 and TRBJ2-7; 9 nucleotides match TRBD1. V shed 7 bases, J shed 2 bases, and the junction held 10 bases outside the gene matches. Germline assignment: CDR1 SGHRS and CDR2 YFSETQ. The CDR3 runs 15 residues. The DNA for the CDR3 is TGCGCCAGCGGACTTTCGGACAGGGGACCCTACGAGCAGTACTTC. As protein: CASGLSDRGPYEQYF. Complete variable domain (other parts from reference TRBV5-1 and TRBJ2-7): KAGVTQTPRYLIKTRGQQVTLSCSPISGHRSVSWYQQTPGQGLQFLFEYFSETQRNKGNFPGRFSGRQFSNSRSEMNVSTLELGDSALYLCASGLSDRGPYEQYFGPGTRLTVT.

The chain links TRBV7-2 to TRBJ2-7; no firm D call. The length of the CDR3 is 13 residues. Trimming pared 0 bases from V and 2 bases from J, leaving 5 bases between. Per germline, CDR1 SGHTA and CDR2 FQGNSA. As DNA, the CDR3 is TGTGCCAGCAGCTTAGCAACAGCCTACGAGCAGTACTTC. Protein sequence: CASSLATAYEQYF.

This clone appeared a single time. The genes are TRBV10-2 and TRBJ2-2; 8 bases are shared with TRBD2. This CDR3 is 14 amino acids long. In germline, CDR1 is WSHSY, CDR2 SAAADI. Trimming at V came to 5 bases and at J to 5 bases, leaving 4 bases not matched to a gene. CDR3 bases: TGCGCCAGCAGTAGTAGCGGGGCAACCGGGGAGCTGTTTTTT. Its protein is CASSSSGATGELFF.

This rearrangement joins TRBV18 to TRBJ1-1, with unresolved D. The CDR3 covers 13 residues. The V and J ends lost 6 bases and 1 base respectively, with 9 bases between them. CDR1 is KGHSH and CDR2 is LQKENI in the germline V gene. The CDR3 nucleotides read TGTGCCAGCTCGACCAATAGGAACACTGAAGCTTTCTTT. Its protein is CASSTNRNTEAFF.

The genes are TRBV5-4 and TRBJ2-5; 10 nucleotides align to TRBD2. With 4 bases clipped from V and 6 bases from J, the junction kept 12 bases outside the gene matches. Looked up from germline, CDR1 is SGHNT and CDR2 is YYREEE (reference sequence). This CDR3 has 16 residues. The DNA for the CDR3 is TGTGCCAGCAGCCCGAGCGGGGGGGCGCTTAGAAAGACCCAGTACTTC. Protein product: CASSPSGGALRKTQYF.

As concerns this clone: This may be a read error, as it is one base from a much larger clone. Other DNA variants within this sample encode the same CDR3. V and J are TRBV7-9 and TRBJ2-3; no definite D call. V shed 3 bases and J shed 4 bases, with 2 bases lying between them. The CDR3 consists of 11 residues. The germline V gene encodes CDR1 SEHNR and CDR2 FQNEAQ (reference sequence). Here the CDR3 reads CASSFADTQYF. The CDR3 DNA sequence: TGTGCCAGCAGCTTTGCAGATACGCAGTATTTT.

The chain has TRBV7-9 and TRBJ1-1; 7 nucleotides match TRBD1. The V gene end was trimmed by 3 bases and the J gene end by 1 base; junction bases not matched to a gene: 8. This CDR3 has 16 amino acids. Looked up from germline, CDR1 is SEHNR and CDR2 is FQNEAQ (reference sequence). The CDR3 nucleotides are TGTGCCAGCAGCTTCAAAGGGGGCTCGAGGAACACTGAAGCTTTCTTT. This sequence encodes CASSFKGGSRNTEAFF.

The chain has TRBV6-5 and TRBJ2-3; perhaps TRBD1 as D (5 bases). The V gene's germline CDR1 is MNHEY and CDR2 SVGAGI. Between the trimmed V and J ends, which lost 6 bases and 6 bases, there was a span of 10 bases. The CDR3 contains 12 residues. CDR3 bases: TGTGCCAGCAGGACGAAGGGGGATACGCAGTATTTT. This encodes CASRTKGDTQYF.